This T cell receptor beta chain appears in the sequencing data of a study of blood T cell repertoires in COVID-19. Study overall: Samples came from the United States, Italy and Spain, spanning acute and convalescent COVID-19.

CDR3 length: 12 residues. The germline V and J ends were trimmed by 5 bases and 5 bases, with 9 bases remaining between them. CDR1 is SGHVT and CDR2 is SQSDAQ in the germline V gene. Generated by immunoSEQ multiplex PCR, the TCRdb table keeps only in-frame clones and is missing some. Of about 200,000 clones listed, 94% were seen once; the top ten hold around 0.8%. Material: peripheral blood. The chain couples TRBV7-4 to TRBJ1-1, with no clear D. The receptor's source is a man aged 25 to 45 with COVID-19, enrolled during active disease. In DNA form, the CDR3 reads TGTGCCAGCAGCCTCGACGGGACTGAAGCTTTCTTT. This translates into CASSLDGTEAFF.